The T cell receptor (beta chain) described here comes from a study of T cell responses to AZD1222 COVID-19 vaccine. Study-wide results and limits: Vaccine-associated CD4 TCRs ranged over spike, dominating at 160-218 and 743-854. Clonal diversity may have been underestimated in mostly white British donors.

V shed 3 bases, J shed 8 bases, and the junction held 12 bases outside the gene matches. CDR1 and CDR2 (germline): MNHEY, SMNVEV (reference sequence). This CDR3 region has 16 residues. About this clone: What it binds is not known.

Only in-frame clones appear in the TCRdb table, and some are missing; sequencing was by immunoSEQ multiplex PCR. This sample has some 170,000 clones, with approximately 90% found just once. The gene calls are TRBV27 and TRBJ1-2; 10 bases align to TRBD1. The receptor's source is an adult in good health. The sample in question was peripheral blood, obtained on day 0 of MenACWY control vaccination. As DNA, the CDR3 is TGTGCCAGCAGTTTTCAAAACCCGGGACAGGGGAAGGGCTACACCTTC. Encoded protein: CASSFQNPGQGKGYTF.